Below, one T cell receptor beta chain is given with its context. No antigen is known for it. The data were produced by immunoSEQ multiplex PCR, yet TCRdb's version contains in-frame clones alone and is incomplete. The sample gives about 73,000 clones, 70% to 90% of which show up once; approximately 10% is in the top ten. This entry belongs to a study of OX40 agonist ivuxolimab in advanced cancers. Study-level points and caveats: On average, CD8+ T cells showed a greater number of expanded clones than CD4+.

Deletions cut 1 base from V and 7 bases from J, with 16 bases between. Germline-derived CDR1 and CDR2 are SEHNR and FQNEAQ (reference sequence). This CDR3 spans 15 amino acids. The chain links TRBV7-9 to TRBJ1-2, with unresolved D. Material: CD4+ or CD8+ T cells sorted from blood, obtained in a trial of the OX40 agonist ivuxolimab. The clonotype originates from an adult with an advanced solid tumor such as melanoma, head and neck, liver or kidney cancer. CDR3 in amino acids: CASSLGASALFGYTF. For the CDR3, the DNA is TGTGCCAGCAGCTTAGGGGCATCCGCACTATTTGGCTACACCTTC.